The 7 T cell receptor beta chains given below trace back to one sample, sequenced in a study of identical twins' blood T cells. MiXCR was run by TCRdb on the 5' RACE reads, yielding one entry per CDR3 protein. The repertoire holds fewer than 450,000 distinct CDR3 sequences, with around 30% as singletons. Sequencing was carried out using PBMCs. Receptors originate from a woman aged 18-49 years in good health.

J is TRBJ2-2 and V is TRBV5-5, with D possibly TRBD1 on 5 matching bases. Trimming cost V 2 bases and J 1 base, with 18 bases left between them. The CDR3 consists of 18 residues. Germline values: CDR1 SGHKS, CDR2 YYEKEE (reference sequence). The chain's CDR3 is CASSFLVDRALNTGELFF. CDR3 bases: TGTGCCAGCAGCTTTTTGGTCGACAGAGCCCTGAACACCGGGGAGCTGTTTTTT.

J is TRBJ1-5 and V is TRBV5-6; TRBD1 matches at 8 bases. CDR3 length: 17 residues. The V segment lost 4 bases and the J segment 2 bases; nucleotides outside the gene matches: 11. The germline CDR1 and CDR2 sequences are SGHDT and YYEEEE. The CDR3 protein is CASSVRQGTLGNQPQHF. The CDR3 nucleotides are TGTGCCAGCAGCGTAAGACAGGGGACGCTTGGCAATCAGCCCCAGCATTTT. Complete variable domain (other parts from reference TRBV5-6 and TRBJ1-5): DAGVTQSPTHLIKTRGQQVTLRCSPKSGHDTVSWYQQALGQGPQFIFQYYEEEERQRGNFPDRFSGHQFPNYSSELNVNALLLGDSALYLCASSVRQGTLGNQPQHFGDGTRLSIL.

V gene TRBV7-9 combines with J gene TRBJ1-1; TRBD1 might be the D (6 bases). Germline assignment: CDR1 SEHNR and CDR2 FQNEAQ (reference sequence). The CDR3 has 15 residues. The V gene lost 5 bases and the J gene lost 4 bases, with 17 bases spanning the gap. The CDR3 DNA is TGTGCCAGCAGCCGCCCACAGGGTGGCGGCACTGAAGCTTTCTTT. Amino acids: CASSRPQGGGTEAFF. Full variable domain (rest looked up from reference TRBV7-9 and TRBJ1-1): DTGVSQNPRHKITKRGQNVTFRCDPISEHNRLYWYRQTLGQGPEFLTYFQNEAQLEKSRLLSDRFSAERPKGSFSTLEIQRTEQGDSAMYLCASSRPQGGGTEAFFGQGTRLTVV.

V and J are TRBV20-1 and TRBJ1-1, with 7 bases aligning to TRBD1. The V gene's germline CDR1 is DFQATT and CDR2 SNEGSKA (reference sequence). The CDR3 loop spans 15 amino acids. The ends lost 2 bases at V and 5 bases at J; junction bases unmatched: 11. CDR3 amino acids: CSARFPAGGCTEAFF. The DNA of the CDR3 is TGCAGTGCTAGATTCCCGGCAGGGGGTTGTACTGAAGCTTTCTTT.

This CDR3 reads CASSSRLAGGSYNEQFF. For the CDR3, the DNA is TGTGCCAGCAGCTCCCGGCTAGCGGGAGGTTCTTACAATGAGCAGTTCTTC. V is TRBV9 and J is TRBJ2-1, with TRBD2 matching 11 bases. V lost 4 bases and J lost 4; bases outside the gene matches: 10. The CDR3 has 17 residues. The V gene's germline CDR1 is SGDLS and CDR2 YYNGEE.

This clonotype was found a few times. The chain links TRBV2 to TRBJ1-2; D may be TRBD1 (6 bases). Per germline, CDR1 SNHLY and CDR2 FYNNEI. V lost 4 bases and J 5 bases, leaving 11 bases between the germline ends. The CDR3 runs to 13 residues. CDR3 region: CASSGQGLYGYTF. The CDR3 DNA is TGTGCCAGCAGTGGTCAGGGGTTATATGGCTACACCTTC.

The CDR3 nucleotides read TGTGCCGGCAGCAAATCTAATACTGAAGCTTTCTTT. Its protein is CAGSKSNTEAFF. The V and J genes are TRBV21-1 and TRBJ1-1. TRBV21-1 is given as a pseudogene. The CDR3 extends over 12 amino acids.